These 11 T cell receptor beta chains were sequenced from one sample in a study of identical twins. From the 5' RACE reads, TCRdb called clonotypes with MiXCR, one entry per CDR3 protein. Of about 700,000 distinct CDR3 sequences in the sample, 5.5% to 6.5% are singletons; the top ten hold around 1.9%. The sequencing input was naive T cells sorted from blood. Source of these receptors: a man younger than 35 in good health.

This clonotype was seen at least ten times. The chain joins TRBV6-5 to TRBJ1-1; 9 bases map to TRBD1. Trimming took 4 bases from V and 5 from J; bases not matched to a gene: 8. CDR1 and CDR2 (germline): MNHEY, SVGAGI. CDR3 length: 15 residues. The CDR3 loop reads CASSSSQGAGTEAFF. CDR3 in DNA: TGTGCCAGCAGTTCGTCACAGGGGGCTGGAACTGAAGCTTTCTTT.

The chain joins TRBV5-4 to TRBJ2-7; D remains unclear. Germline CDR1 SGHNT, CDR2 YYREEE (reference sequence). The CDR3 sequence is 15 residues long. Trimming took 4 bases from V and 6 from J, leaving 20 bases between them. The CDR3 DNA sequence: TGTGCCAGCAGCCCGGCTAATGTAGTCGCGAGCGAGCAGTACTTC. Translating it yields CASSPANVVASEQYF.

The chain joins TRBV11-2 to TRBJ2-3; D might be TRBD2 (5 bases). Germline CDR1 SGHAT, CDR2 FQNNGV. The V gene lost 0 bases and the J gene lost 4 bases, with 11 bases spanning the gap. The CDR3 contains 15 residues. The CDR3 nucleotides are TGTGCCAGCAGCTTAGAAGCGCTGAGGGCAGATACGCAGTATTTT. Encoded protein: CASSLEALRADTQYF. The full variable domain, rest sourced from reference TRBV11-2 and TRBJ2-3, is EAGVAQSPRYKIIEKRQSVAFWCNPISGHATLYWYQQILGQGPKLLIQFQNNGVVDDSQLPKDRFSAERLKGVDSTLKIQPAKLEDSAVYLCASSLEALRADTQYFGPGTRLTVL.

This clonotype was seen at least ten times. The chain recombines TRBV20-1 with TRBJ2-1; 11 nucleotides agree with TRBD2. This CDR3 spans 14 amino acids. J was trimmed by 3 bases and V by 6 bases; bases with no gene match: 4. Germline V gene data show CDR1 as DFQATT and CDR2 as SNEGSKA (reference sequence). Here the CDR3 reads CSAKGLAVYNEQFF. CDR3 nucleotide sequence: TGCAGTGCCAAGGGACTAGCGGTCTACAATGAGCAGTTCTTC.

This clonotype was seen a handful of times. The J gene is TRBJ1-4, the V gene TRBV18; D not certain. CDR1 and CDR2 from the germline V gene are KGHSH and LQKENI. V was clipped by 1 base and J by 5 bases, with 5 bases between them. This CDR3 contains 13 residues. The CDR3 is CASSPQRNEKLFF. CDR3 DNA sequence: TGTGCCAGCTCACCACAGCGGAATGAAAAACTGTTTTTT.

CDR3 sequence (DNA): TGCGCCAGCAGCCAAGAGGATCTGGCTGGAAACACCATATATTTT. It specifies CASSQEDLAGNTIYF. This chain joins TRBV4-1 and TRBJ1-3; unclear D gene. Between the trimmed V and J ends, which lost 0 bases and 2 bases, there was a span of 8 bases. The CDR3 consists of 15 residues. CDR1 MGHRA and CDR2 YSYEKL come from the germline V gene.

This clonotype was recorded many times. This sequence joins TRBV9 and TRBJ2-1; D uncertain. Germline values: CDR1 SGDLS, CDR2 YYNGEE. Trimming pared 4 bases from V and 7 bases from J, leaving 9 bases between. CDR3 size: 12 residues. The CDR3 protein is CASSQTKNEQFF. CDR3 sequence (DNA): TGTGCCAGCAGCCAGACCAAAAATGAGCAGTTCTTC.

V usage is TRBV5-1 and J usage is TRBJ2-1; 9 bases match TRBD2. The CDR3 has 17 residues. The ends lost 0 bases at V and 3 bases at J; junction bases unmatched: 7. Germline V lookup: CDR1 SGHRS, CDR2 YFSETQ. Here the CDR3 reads CASSLVPSGTIYNEQFF. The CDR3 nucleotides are TGCGCCAGCAGCTTGGTCCCTAGCGGGACTATCTACAATGAGCAGTTCTTC.

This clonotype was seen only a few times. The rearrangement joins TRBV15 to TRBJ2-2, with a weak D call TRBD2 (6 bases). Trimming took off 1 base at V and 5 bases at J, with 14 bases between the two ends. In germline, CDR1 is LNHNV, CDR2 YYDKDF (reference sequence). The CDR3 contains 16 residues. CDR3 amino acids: CATSRATGVGTGELFF. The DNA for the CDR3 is TGTGCCACCAGCAGAGCGACGGGAGTAGGAACCGGGGAGCTGTTTTTT.

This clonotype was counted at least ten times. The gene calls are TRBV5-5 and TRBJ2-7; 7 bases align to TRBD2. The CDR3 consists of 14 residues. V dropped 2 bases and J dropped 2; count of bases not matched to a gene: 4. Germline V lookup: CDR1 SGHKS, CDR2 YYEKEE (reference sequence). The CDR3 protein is CASSFGGRTYEQYF. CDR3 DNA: TGTGCCAGCAGCTTTGGCGGGAGAACCTACGAGCAGTACTTC. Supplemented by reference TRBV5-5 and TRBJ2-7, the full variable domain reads DAGVTQSPTHLIKTRGQQVTLRCSPISGHKSVSWYQQVLGQGPQFIFQYYEKEERGRGNFPDRFSARQFPNYSSELNVNALLLGDSALYLCASSFGGRTYEQYFGPGTRLTVT.

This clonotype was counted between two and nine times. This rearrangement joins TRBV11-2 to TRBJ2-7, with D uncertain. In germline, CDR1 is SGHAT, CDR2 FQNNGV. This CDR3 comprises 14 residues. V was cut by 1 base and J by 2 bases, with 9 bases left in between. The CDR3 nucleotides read TGTGCCAGCAGCTTAGTCGTAGCCCCCTACGAGCAGTACGTC. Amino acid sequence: CASSLVVAPYEQYV.